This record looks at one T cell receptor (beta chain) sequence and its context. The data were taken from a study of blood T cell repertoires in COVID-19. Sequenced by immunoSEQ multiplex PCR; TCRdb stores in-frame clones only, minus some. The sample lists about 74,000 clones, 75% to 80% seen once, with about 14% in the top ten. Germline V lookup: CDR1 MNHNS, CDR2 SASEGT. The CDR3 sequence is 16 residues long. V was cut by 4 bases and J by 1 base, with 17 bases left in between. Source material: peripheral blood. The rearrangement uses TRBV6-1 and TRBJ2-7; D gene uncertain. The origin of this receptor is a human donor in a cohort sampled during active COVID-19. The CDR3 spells CASSAPGEALSYEQYF. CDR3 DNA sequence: TGTGCCAGCAGTGCCCCCGGAGAGGCTTTATCCTACGAGCAGTACTTC.